The clone carrying this T cell receptor beta chain was seen a handful of times. What it binds is unknown. Germline-derived CDR1 and CDR2 are LNHDA and SQIVND (reference sequence). CDR3 size: 15 residues. V shed 1 base and J shed 0 bases, with 8 bases lying between them. TCRdb's copy holds only in-frame clones and misses some; the assay was immunoSEQ multiplex PCR. Here the sample spans fewer than 55,000 clones, about 57% being singletons. The data originate from a study of cytotoxic CD8 clonotypes in ibrutinib-treated CLL. Whole-study findings and limits: Patients had baseline clonality above age-matched healthy donors, and this clonality moved with circulating CD8+ T-cell counts.

Sample: PBMCs, taken after 24 months of ibrutinib treatment. The receptor's source is a human donor with chronic lymphocytic leukemia. The chain is built from TRBV19 and TRBJ2-3, with a tentative D call TRBD2 (6 bases). The CDR3 sequence is CASSIGRVSTDTQYF. CDR3 bases: TGTGCCAGTAGTATAGGGAGGGTAAGCACAGATACGCAGTATTTT.